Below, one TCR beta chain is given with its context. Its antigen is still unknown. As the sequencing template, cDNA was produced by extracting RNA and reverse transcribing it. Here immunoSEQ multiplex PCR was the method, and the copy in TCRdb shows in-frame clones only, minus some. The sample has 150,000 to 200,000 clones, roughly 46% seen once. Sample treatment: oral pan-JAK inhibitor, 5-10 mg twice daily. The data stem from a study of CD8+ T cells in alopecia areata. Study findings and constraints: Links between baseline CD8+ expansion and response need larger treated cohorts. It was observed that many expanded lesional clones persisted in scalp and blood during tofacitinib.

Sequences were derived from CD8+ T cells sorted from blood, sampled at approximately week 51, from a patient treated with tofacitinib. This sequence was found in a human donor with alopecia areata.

CDR3 loop: CASKSSGQVYGYTF. The CDR3 bases are TGTGCCAGCAAAAGCAGCGGACAGGTCTATGGCTACACCTTC. The chain employs TRBV27 and TRBJ1-2; 7 bases line up with TRBD1. The CDR3 has 14 residues. V lost 7 bases and J lost 4; bases outside the gene matches: 9. The germline V gene has CDR1 MNHEY and CDR2 SMNVEV (reference sequence).